This T cell receptor (beta chain) is drawn from a study of post-analysis software for immune sequencing data. The overall study: Both relapsing-remitting and secondary progressive multiple sclerosis featured among the disease courses, as did progressive-relapsing multiple sclerosis.

TCR beta cDNA libraries had unique molecular identifiers. T cells numbering about 1 to 11 million yielded 450,000 to 600,000 cDNA molecules. TCRdb passed the PCR reads through MiXCR, listing each CDR3 protein once. The table includes roughly 800,000 distinct CDR3 sequences, roughly 27% detected once. This clonotype was picked up a small number of times. What it recognizes is unknown. Study results and caveats: Multiple sclerosis patients showed significantly lower normalized Chao1 diversity than controls did. F measure clustering grouped samples strongly by preparation batch.

This receptor was obtained from a girl between 5 and 17 years old with multiple sclerosis. Material for sequencing was blood.

This CDR3 is CASSPRTTGRPFF. The CDR3 DNA reads TGTGCCAGCAGCCCTCGAACGACAGGGCGACCGTTCTTC. The J gene is TRBJ2-1, the V gene TRBV5-5; 7 nucleotides match TRBD1. V gave up 4 bases and J gave up 15 bases; unmatched junction bases: 13. Germline lookup yields CDR1 SGHKS and CDR2 YYEKEE (reference sequence). This CDR3 region has 13 residues.